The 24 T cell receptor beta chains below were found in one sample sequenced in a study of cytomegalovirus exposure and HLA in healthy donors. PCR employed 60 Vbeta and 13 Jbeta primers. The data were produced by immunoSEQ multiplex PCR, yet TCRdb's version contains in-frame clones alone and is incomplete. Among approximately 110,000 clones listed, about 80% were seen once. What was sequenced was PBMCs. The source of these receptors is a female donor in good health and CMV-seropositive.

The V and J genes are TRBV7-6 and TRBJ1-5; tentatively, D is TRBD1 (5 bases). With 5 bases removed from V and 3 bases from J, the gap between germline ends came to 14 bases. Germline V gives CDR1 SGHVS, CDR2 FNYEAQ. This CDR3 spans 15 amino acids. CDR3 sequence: CASSPGFNDNQPQHF. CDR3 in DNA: TGTGCCAGCAGCCCAGGGTTCAATGACAATCAGCCCCAGCATTTT.

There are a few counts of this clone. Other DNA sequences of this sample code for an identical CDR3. Written as DNA, the CDR3 is TGTGCCAGTACCCACGGGGGTTTAACTGGGGCCAACGTCCTGACTTTC. Translation: CASTHGGLTGANVLTF. V and J are TRBV19 and TRBJ2-6, with D perhaps TRBD2 (6 bases). Germline CDR1 and CDR2: LNHDA and SQIVND (reference sequence). V was trimmed by 7 bases and J by 2 bases, leaving 15 bases between them. The CDR3 is 16 residues long.

The CDR3: CASSLVVTRDTQYF. The DNA of the CDR3 is TGTGCCAGCAGCTTAGTCGTCACGAGGGATACGCAGTATTTT. This rearrangement joins TRBV11-2 to TRBJ2-3; D is ambiguous. Germline V lookup: CDR1 SGHAT, CDR2 FQNNGV. Trimming took 1 base from V and 6 from J, leaving 11 bases between them. CDR3 size: 14 residues.

CDR3 nucleotide sequence: TGCGCCAGCAGCCAAGGCCAGGGGAGCTCTGGGGCCAACGTCCTGACTTTC. Protein product: CASSQGQGSSGANVLTF. This chain links TRBV4-1 with TRBJ2-6, with D perhaps matching TRBD1 (6 bases). In germline, CDR1 is MGHRA, CDR2 YSYEKL. The CDR3 runs to 17 residues. Between the trimmed V and J ends, which lost 1 base and 0 bases, there was a span of 10 bases.

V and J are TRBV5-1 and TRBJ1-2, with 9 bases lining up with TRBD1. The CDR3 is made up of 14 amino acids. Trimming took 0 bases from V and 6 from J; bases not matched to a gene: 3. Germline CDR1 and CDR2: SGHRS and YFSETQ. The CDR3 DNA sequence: TGCGCCAGCAGCTTGGAGGACAGGGGCCATGGCTACACCTTC. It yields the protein CASSLEDRGHGYTF.

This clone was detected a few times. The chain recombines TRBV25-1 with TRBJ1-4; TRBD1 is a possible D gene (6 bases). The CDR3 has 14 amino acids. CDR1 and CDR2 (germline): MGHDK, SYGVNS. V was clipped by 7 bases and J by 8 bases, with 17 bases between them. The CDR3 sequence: CASTQSGTKEKLFF. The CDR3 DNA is TGTGCCAGCACCCAATCCGGGACAAAAGAAAAACTGTTTTTT.

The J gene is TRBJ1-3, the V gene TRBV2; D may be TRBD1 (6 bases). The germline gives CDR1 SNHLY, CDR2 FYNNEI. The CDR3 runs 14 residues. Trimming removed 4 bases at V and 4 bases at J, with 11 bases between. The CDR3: CASSAGGAGNTIYF. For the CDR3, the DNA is TGTGCCAGCAGTGCCGGGGGGGCGGGAAACACCATATATTTT.

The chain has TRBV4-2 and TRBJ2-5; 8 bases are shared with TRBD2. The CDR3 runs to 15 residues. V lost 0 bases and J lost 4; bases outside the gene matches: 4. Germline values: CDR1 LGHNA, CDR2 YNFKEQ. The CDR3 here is CASSQEAGVGETQYF. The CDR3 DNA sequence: TGTGCCAGCAGCCAAGAAGCGGGAGTGGGAGAGACCCAGTACTTC.

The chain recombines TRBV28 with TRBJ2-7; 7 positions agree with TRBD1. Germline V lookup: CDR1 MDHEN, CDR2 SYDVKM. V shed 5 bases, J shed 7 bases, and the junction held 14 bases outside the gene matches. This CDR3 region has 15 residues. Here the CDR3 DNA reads TGTGCCAGCAGTCCACCCGGGACAGTCTTCCTGGAGCAGTACTTC. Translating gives CASSPPGTVFLEQYF.

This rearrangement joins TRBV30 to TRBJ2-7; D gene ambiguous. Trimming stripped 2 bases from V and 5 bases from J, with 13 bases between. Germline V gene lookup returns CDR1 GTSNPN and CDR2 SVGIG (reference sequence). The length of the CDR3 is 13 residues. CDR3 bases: TGTGCCTGGAGTAGAGGTAGCCTCGACGAGCAGTACTTC. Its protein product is CAWSRGSLDEQYF.

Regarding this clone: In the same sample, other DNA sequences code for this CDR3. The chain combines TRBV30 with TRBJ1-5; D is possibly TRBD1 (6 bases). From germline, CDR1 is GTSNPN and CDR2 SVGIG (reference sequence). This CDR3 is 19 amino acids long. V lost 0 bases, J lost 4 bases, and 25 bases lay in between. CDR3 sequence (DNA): TGTGCCTGGAGTGTTTCGGCCAGCTACCTGGGGGCGACAAATCAGCCCCAGCATTTT. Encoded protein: CAWSVSASYLGATNQPQHF.

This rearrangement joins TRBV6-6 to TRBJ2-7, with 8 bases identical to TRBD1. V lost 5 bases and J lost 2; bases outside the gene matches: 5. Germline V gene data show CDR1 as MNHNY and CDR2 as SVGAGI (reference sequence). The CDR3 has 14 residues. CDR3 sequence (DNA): TGTGCCAGCAGTCCCGACAGGGGTACCTACGAGCAGTACTTC. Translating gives CASSPDRGTYEQYF.

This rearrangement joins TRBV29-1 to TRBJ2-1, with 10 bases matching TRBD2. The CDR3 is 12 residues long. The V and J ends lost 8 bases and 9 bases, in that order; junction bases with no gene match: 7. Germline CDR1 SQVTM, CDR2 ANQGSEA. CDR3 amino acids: CSFSSGRIEQFF. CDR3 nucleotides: TGCAGCTTCAGTAGCGGGAGGATTGAGCAGTTCTTC.

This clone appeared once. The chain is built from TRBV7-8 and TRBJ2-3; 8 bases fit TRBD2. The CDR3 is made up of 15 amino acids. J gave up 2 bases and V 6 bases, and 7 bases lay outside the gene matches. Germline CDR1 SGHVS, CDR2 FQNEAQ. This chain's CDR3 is CASRGAGVATDTQYF. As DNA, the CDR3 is TGTGCCAGCAGGGGAGCGGGAGTTGCCACAGATACGCAGTATTTT.

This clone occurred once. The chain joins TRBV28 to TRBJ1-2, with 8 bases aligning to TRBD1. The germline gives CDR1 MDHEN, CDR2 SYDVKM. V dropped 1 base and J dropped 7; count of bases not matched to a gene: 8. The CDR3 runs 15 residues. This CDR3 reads CASSLFARGLGGYTF. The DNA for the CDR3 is TGTGCCAGCAGTTTATTTGCCAGGGGGCTAGGTGGCTACACCTTC.

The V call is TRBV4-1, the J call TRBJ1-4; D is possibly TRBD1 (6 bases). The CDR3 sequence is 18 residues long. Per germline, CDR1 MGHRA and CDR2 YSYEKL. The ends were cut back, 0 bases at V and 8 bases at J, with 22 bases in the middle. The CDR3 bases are TGCGCCAGCAGCCAAGACCATTTCGGGGGGGGGCTACGGGAAAAACTGTTTTTT. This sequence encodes CASSQDHFGGGLREKLFF.

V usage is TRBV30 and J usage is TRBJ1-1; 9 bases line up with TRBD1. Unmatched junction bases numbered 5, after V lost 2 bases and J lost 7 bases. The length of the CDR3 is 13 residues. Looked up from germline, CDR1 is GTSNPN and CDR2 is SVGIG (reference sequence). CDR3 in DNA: TGTGCCTGGAGTCGACAGGGGGGGGGTGAAGCTTTCTTT. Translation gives CAWSRQGGGEAFF.

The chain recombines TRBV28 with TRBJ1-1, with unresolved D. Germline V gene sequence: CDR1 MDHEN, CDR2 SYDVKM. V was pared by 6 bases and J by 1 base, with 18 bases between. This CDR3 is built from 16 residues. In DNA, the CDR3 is TGTGCCAGCAGGACCCCCCTAGGTGGAGGGAACACTGAAGCTTTCTTT. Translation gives CASRTPLGGGNTEAFF. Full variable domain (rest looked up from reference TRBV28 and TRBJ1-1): DVKVTQSSRYLVKRTGEKVFLECVQDMDHENMFWYRQDPGLGLRLIYFSYDVKMKEKGDIPEGYSVSREKKERFSLILESASTNQTSMYLCASRTPLGGGNTEAFFGQGTRLTVV.

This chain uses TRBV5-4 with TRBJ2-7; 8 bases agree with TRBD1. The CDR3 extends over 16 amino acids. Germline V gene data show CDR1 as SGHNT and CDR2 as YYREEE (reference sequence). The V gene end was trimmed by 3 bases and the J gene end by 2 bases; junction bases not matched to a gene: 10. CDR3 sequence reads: CASSSYGATGAYEQYF. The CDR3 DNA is TGTGCCAGCAGCTCCTACGGGGCGACAGGGGCCTACGAGCAGTACTTC.

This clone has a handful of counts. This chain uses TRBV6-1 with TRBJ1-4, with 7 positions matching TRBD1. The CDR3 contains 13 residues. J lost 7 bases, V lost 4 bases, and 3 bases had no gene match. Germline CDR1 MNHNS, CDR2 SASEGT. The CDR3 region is CASSVDRVEKLFF. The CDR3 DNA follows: TGTGCCAGCAGTGTCGACAGGGTTGAAAAACTGTTTTTT.

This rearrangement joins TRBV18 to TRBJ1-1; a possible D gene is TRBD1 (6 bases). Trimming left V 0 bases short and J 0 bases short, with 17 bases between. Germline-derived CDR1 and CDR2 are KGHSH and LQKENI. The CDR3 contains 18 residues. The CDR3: CASSPPVVDRSLNTEAFF. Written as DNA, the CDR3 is TGTGCCAGCTCACCACCGGTGGTCGACAGGAGTTTGAACACTGAAGCTTTCTTT.

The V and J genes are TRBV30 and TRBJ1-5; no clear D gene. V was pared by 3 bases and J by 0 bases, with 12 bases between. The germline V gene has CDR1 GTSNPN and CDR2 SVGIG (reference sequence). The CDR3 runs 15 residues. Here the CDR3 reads CAWRSGLYSNQPQHF. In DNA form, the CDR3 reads TGTGCCTGGAGGAGCGGGCTGTATAGCAATCAGCCCCAGCATTTT. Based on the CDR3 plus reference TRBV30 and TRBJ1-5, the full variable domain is SQTIHQWPATLVQPVGSPLSLECTVEGTSNPNLYWYRQAAGRGLQLLFYSVGIGQISSEVPQNLSASRPQDRQFILSSKKLLLSDSGFYLCAWRSGLYSNQPQHFGDGTRLSIL.

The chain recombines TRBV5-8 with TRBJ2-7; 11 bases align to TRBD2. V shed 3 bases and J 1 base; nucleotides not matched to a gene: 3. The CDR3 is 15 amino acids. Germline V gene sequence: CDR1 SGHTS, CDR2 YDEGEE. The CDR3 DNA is TGTGCCAGCAGCTCCCTAGCGGGGGGATCCTACGAGCAGTACTTC. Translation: CASSSLAGGSYEQYF.

The CDR3 spells CAWSARANYGYTF. Written as DNA, the CDR3 is TGTGCCTGGAGTGCCAGGGCTAACTATGGCTACACCTTC. The V and J genes are TRBV30 and TRBJ1-2, with D perhaps TRBD1 (5 bases). The germline gives CDR1 GTSNPN, CDR2 SVGIG (reference sequence). V was clipped by 1 base and J by 0 bases, with 6 bases between them. The CDR3 is 13 amino acids.